This T cell receptor beta chain was captured by sequencing in a study of blood T cell repertoires in COVID-19. Across the study: Sites in the United States, Italy and Spain provided acute and convalescent COVID-19 samples.

Libraries were prepared by immunoSEQ multiplex PCR; TCRdb keeps only in-frame clonotypes and omits some of them. Found here are some 290,000 clones, roughly 90% of them singletons; the top ten hold about 2.5%. The specimen was PBMCs or T cells enriched from blood (not recorded which). This receptor was taken from a woman aged 35 to 49 with acute COVID-19.

The CDR3 nucleotides are TGTGCCACAAGGGACAGCTCCTACGAGCAGTACTTC. This codes for CATRDSSYEQYF. J is TRBJ2-7 and V is TRBV7-9; 7 bases match TRBD1. Germline V lookup: CDR1 SEHNR, CDR2 FQNEAQ (reference sequence). This CDR3 has 12 amino acids. The V segment lost 10 bases and the J segment 0 bases; nucleotides outside the gene matches: 3.